Listed below are T cell receptor beta chains from one sample, sequenced in a study of T cell changes during pregnancy in multiple sclerosis. Here immunoSEQ multiplex PCR was the method, and the copy in TCRdb shows in-frame clones only, minus some. This table holds approximately 90,000 clones, 80% to 95% found once. This specimen was peripheral blood, taken after pregnancy. The receptors come from a female donor with multiple sclerosis, enrolled in a pregnancy study. The CDR3 runs from the conserved cysteine through the conserved F or W. A D gene is named only where the DNA matches it firmly. Rows give clone size only sometimes, using once, few, many, or a class for an expanded clone.

CDR3 DNA,CDR3 protein,clone size,J gene,V gene,D gene
TGTGCCTGGAGTGTGACAGGGTATAGCAATCAGCCCCAGCATTTT,CAWSVTGYSNQPQHF,.,TRBJ1-5,TRBV30,TRBD1
TGTGCCAGCAGCGTAAGCACCGGGAGGGCCACAGATACGCAGTATTTT,CASSVSTGRATDTQYF,once,TRBJ2-3,TRBV9,TRBD2
TGTGCCAGCAGCTTGGGACTAGCCCCCGATACGCAGTATTTT,CASSLGLAPDTQYF,.,TRBJ2-3,TRBV5-6,TRBD2
TGTGCCTGGAGTTCAGTACGTATATCAGGGGGCAGCTACGAGCAGTACTTC,CAWSSVRISGGSYEQYF,.,TRBJ2-7,TRBV30,TRBD1
TGTGCCAGCAGCTCGGGGGGGGCGAACACCGGGGAGCTGTTTTTT,CASSSGGANTGELFF,.,TRBJ2-2,TRBV5-5,TRBD2
TGTGCCAGCAGCGGGGGGGGGACTAGCGGGAGGCGGCAGTACTTC,CASSGGGTSGRRQYF,.,TRBJ2-7,TRBV6-1,TRBD2
TGTGCCTGGAGTGTACAGGGAGAGACCCAGTACTTC,CAWSVQGETQYF,.,TRBJ2-5,TRBV30,.
TGCGCCAGCAGCCGGGACAGTTACACCGGGGAGCTGTTTTTT,CASSRDSYTGELFF,.,TRBJ2-2,TRBV4-1,TRBD1
TGCGCGGGAGGGCCCTCAGATACGCAGTATTTT,CAGGPSDTQYF,.,TRBJ2-3,TRBV20-1,TRBD2
TGTGCCAGCTCACCACTTGCGTCAGGGGGAACCGGGGAGCTGTTTTTT,CASSPLASGGTGELFF,once,TRBJ2-2,TRBV18,TRBD1
TGTGCCAGCAGCTTAATGAGAGACTATGGCTACACCTTC,CASSLMRDYGYTF,.,TRBJ1-2,TRBV5-5,.
TGTGCCATCAGTGAGTTAGGGGGGAACACTGAAGCTTTCTTT,CAISELGGNTEAFF,once,TRBJ1-1,TRBV10-3,.
TGCGCCAGCAGCAGGGGATTCTTTACCTACGAGCAGTACTTC,CASSRGFFTYEQYF,.,TRBJ2-7,TRBV5-1,.
TGTGCCAGCAGCCACCGAAGGGGCGGGGAGCTGTTTTTT,CASSHRRGGELFF,.,TRBJ2-2,TRBV11-3,.
TGTGCCAGCAGCTTAGAGGAGTTAGAAGAGACCCAGTACTTC,CASSLEELEETQYF,.,TRBJ2-5,TRBV7-9,.
TGTGCCAGCAGCCCATCGCTCGGGGCAGGGGTGTCCGGGGAGCTGTTTTTT,CASSPSLGAGVSGELFF,.,TRBJ2-2,TRBV7-9,.
TGCGCCAGCAGCTTGGAACAGAACTATGGCTACACCTTC,CASSLEQNYGYTF,few,TRBJ1-2,TRBV5-1,.
TGTGCCAGCAGCCCAAACAGGGGGCGTCGCACCGGGGAGCTGTTTTTT,CASSPNRGRRTGELFF,.,TRBJ2-2,TRBV14,TRBD1
TGCGCCAGCAGCTCCCGGGACAGGGGGTTGGGGGAGACCCAGTACTTC,CASSSRDRGLGETQYF,.,TRBJ2-5,TRBV5-1,TRBD1
TGCGCCAGCAGCCAAGATCGGGGGGGAAACACCATATATTTT,CASSQDRGGNTIYF,once,TRBJ1-3,TRBV4-1,.